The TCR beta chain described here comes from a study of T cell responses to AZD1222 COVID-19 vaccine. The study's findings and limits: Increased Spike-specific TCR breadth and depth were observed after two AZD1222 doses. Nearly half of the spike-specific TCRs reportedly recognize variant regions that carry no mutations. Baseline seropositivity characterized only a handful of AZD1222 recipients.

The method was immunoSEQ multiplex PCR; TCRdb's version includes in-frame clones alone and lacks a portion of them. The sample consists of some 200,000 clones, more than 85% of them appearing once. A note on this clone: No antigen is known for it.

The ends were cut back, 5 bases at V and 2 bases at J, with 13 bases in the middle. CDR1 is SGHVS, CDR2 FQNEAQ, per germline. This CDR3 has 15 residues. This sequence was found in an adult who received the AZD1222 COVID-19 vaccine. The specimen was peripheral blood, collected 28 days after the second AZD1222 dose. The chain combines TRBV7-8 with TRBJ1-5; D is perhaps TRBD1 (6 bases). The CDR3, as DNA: TGTGCCAGCAGCCGAGGGACAATGGGCAATCAGCCCCAGCATTTT. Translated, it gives CASSRGTMGNQPQHF.